This TCR beta chain appears in the sequencing data of a study of T cells in Graves' hyperthyroidism and ophthalmopathy. It was RNA transcripts that yielded the amplified TCR beta CDR3 regions. First-round RT-PCR of the TCR CDR3 relied on the HTBI primer set. In TCRdb, the multiplex PCR reads were re-called with MiXCR into one record per CDR3 protein. This table has 500,000 to 600,000 distinct CDR3 sequences, over 15% appearing once. The CDR3 totals 18 residues. V shed 0 bases and J 3 bases; nucleotides not matched to a gene: 10. Germline CDR1 reads MNHNY; CDR2 reads SVGAGI (reference sequence). Regarding the study as a whole: Most clonotypes expanded in the thyroid (above 0.001) were also present in blood.

Hyperthyroidism, newly diagnosed and lasting under 2 months, affected patients aged 18 to 65. Fresh peripheral blood, 8 to 10 ml, was the source of the PBMCs. This clonotype was picked up many times. Its target is not known. The clonotype was recovered from a woman between 18 and 29 years old with Graves' hyperthyroidism. The sequenced material came from blood. This chain joins TRBV6-6 and TRBJ2-3; TRBD2 aligns across 9 bases. For the CDR3, the DNA is TGTGCCAGCAGTTACTCGATAGGCGGGAGGGCCAGAACAGATACGCAGTATTTT. Amino acid sequence: CASSYSIGGRARTDTQYF.